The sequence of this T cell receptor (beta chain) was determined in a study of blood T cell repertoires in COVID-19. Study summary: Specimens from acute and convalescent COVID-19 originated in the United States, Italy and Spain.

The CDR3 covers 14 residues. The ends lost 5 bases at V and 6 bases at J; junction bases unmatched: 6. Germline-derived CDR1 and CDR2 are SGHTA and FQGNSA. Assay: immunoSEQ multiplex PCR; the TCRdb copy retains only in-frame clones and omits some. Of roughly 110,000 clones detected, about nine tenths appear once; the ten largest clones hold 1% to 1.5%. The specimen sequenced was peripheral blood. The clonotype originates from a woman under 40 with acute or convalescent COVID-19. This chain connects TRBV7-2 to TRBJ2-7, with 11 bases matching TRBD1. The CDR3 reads CASSRTGGGGEQYF. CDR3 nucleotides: TGTGCCAGCAGCCGGACAGGGGGCGGCGGCGAGCAGTACTTC.